The rows below give T cell receptor beta chains drawn from one sample of a study of T-cell memory formation after mild COVID-19. From the 5' RACE reads, TCRdb called clonotypes with MiXCR, one entry per CDR3 protein. This sample has 300,000 to 350,000 distinct CDR3 sequences, with roughly an eighth found just once. The sample consisted of PBMCs or a T cell subset sorted from them (not recorded which). The source of these receptors is a man aged 18 to 35 who had mild COVID-19 (a few samples of this study predate the infection). Cell type and time point are not known. The CDR3 runs from the conserved cysteine through the conserved F or W. The D gene is left open where the match is weak. Size tells how often a clone was seen (once, few, many) or the class of an expanded clone, and some rows leave it out.

size: NA; V: TRBV4-1; J: TRBJ2-2; D: TRBD2; DNA: TGCGCCAGCAGCCAAGTTGAAGCGGGGGCCCCCGGGGAGCTGTTTTTT; CDR3: CASSQVEAGAPGELFF
size: NA; V: TRBV5-6; J: TRBJ2-3; D: TRBD2; DNA: TGTGCCAGCAGCCGGACGGGGGGGGACACAGATACGCAGTATTTT; CDR3: CASSRTGGDTDTQYF
size: few; V: TRBV4-2; J: TRBJ1-3; D: TRBD1; DNA: TGTGCCAGCAGCCATGAGGACAGGGGGGGCCCTGGAAACACCATATATTTT; CDR3: CASSHEDRGGPGNTIYF
size: few; V: TRBV6-2/TRBV6-3; J: TRBJ2-2; D: NA; DNA: TGTGCCAGCTGTCAAGGGGTCACCGGGGAGCTGTTTTTT; CDR3: CASCQGVTGELFF
size: NA; V: TRBV28; J: TRBJ2-1; D: NA; DNA: TGTGCCAGTCGGACCAGCGACCTGAGGGAGCAGTTCTTC; CDR3: CASRTSDLREQFF
size: once; V: TRBV27; J: TRBJ2-1; D: NA; DNA: TGTGCCAGCAGGGGAGTTTCCTACAATGAGCAGTTCTTC; CDR3: CASRGVSYNEQFF
size: NA; V: TRBV10-1; J: TRBJ2-3; D: TRBD2; DNA: TGCGCCAGCAGTGCCGCTAGCGGGGGGCTGGATACGCAGTATTTT; CDR3: CASSAASGGLDTQYF
size: many; V: TRBV18; J: TRBJ2-3; D: NA; DNA: TGTGCCAGCTCACCGGACAGCACAGATACGCAGTATTTT; CDR3: CASSPDSTDTQYF
size: NA; V: TRBV6-1; J: TRBJ1-5; D: NA; DNA: TGTGCCAGCACCGGGAACGGGATCCAGCCCCAGCATTTT; CDR3: CASTGNGIQPQHF
size: NA; V: TRBV6-2/TRBV6-3; J: TRBJ2-1; D: TRBD2; DNA: TGTGCCAGCAGTTACGATCAGGGAGGGAATGAGCAGTTCTTC; CDR3: CASSYDQGGNEQFF
size: NA; V: TRBV6-5; J: TRBJ2-3; D: NA; DNA: TGTGCCAGCAGTTGGACCACTAGCACAGATACGCAGTATTTT; CDR3: CASSWTTSTDTQYF
size: NA; V: TRBV4-2; J: TRBJ2-5; D: NA; DNA: TGTGCCAGCAGCCAGGGACCTGTCGAGACCCAGTACTTC; CDR3: CASSQGPVETQYF
size: NA; V: TRBV5-6; J: TRBJ1-2; D: NA; DNA: TGTGCCAGCAGCCGCGACTGGGCGGAAGGCTACACCTTC; CDR3: CASSRDWAEGYTF
size: once; V: TRBV18; J: TRBJ1-2; D: TRBD1; DNA: TGTGCCAGCTCACCAAGACAGGGCCATGGCTACACCTTC; CDR3: CASSPRQGHGYTF
size: few; V: TRBV7-2; J: TRBJ1-1; D: NA; DNA: TGTGCCAGCAGCTTAGTTTCTCCTATGAACACTGAAGCTTTCTTT; CDR3: CASSLVSPMNTEAFF
size: few; V: TRBV4-3; J: TRBJ1-1; D: NA; DNA: TGCGCCAGCAGCCGAGACACCGCCCCGAACACTGAAGCTTTCTTT; CDR3: CASSRDTAPNTEAFF
size: NA; V: TRBV12-3/TRBV12-4; J: TRBJ1-4; D: TRBD1; DNA: TGTGCCAGCAGACCCGGACAGGCGGAAAATGAAAAACTGTTTTTT; CDR3: CASRPGQAENEKLFF
size: NA; V: TRBV5-1; J: TRBJ2-1; D: NA; DNA: TGCGCCAGCAGCTTGGGTCTTGTCGCACCGGGGAATGAGCAGTTCTTC; CDR3: CASSLGLVAPGNEQFF
size: NA; V: TRBV20-1; J: TRBJ1-4; D: NA; DNA: TGCAGTGCTAGAGATCGCAGGGGTAATGAAAAACTGTTTTTT; CDR3: CSARDRRGNEKLFF
size: NA; V: TRBV4-1; J: TRBJ2-3; D: NA; DNA: TGCGCCAGCAGCCTCGCTCTACTGACGGTAACTAGCACAGATACGCAGTATTTT; CDR3: CASSLALLTVTSTDTQYF